This T cell receptor (beta chain) was captured in a study of blood T cell repertoires in COVID-19. The overall study: From the United States, Italy and Spain came samples of acute and convalescent COVID-19. Sample material is recorded as cDNA or gDNA derived from T cells, B-cell-depleted T cells, or PBMCs.

The authors' processing: How many nucleated cells were present was estimated from reference gene primer amplification. The data were produced by immunoSEQ multiplex PCR, yet TCRdb's version contains in-frame clones alone and is incomplete. V and J calls and clone size follow that table, whereas D and trimming were derived from the DNA. The repertoire holds 130,000 or so clones, with roughly 78% as singletons. In germline, CDR1 is SGHTA, CDR2 FQGNSA. V gave up 1 base and J gave up 1 base, with 7 bases separating them. CDR3 length: 14 amino acids. The sequence came from a man aged 60 to 69 with active or convalescent COVID-19. The chain has TRBV7-2 and TRBJ1-1, with no clear D. Source material: peripheral blood. CDR3 in amino acids: CASSLGNSNTEAFF. The DNA of the CDR3 is TGTGCCAGCAGCTTAGGCAACTCGAACACTGAAGCTTTCTTT. The full variable domain, rest sourced from reference TRBV7-2 and TRBJ1-1, is GAGVSQSPSNKVTEKGKDVELRCDPISGHTALYWYRQSLGQGLEFLIYFQGNSAPDKSGLPSDRFSAERTGGSVSTLTIQRTQQEDSAVYLCASSLGNSNTEAFFGQGTRLTVV.